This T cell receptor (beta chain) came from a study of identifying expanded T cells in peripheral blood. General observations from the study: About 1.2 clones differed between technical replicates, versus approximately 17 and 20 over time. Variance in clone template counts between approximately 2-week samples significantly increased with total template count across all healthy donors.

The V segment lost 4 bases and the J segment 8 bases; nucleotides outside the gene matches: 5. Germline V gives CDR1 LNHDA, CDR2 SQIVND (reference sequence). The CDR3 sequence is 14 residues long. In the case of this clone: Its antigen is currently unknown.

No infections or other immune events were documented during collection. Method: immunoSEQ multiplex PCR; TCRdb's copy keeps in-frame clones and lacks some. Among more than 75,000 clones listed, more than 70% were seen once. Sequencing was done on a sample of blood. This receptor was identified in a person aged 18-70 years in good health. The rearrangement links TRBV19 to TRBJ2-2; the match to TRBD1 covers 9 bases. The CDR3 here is CASSTTGGTGELFF. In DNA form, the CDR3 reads TGTGCCAGTAGTACGACAGGGGGAACTGGGGAGCTGTTTTTT.